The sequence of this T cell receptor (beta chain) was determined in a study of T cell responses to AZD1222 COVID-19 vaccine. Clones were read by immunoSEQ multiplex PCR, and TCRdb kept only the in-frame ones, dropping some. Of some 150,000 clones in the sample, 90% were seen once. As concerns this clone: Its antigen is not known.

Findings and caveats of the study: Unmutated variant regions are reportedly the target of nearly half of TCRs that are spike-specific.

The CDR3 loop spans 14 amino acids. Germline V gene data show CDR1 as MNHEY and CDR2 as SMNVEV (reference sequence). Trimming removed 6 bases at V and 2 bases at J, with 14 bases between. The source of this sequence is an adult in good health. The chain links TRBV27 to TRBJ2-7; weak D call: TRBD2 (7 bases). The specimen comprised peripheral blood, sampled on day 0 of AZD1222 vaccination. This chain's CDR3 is CASSAAGAPYEQYF. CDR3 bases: TGTGCCAGCAGCGCCGCGGGGGCCCCCTACGAGCAGTACTTC.